This T cell receptor (beta chain) derives from a study of blood T cell repertoires in COVID-19. CDR3 length equals 11 residues. Between the trimmed V and J ends, which lost 8 bases and 5 bases, there was a span of 9 bases. In germline, CDR1 is MNHEY, CDR2 SVGAGI. The assay was immunoSEQ multiplex PCR, and TCRdb's table has in-frame clones only and misses some. The sample holds about 240,000 clones, about 88% seen once. The source is a woman in her 40s who had recovered from COVID-19. Specimen: peripheral blood. The chain links TRBV6-5 to TRBJ2-5; D is ambiguous. DNA for the CDR3: TGTGCCAGCCGAACCCGGGAGACCCAGTACTTC. Translated: CASRTRETQYF.